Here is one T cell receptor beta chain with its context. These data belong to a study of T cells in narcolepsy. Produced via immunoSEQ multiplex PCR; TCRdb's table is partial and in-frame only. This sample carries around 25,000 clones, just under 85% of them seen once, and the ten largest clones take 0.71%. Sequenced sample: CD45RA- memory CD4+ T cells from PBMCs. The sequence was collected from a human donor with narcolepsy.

Here the CDR3 reads CASSDRDRDTQYF. The CDR3 DNA reads as TGTGCCAGCAGTGACAGGGATAGAGATACGCAGTATTTT. This chain uses TRBV6-4 with TRBJ2-3, with unresolved D. Germline V gene data show CDR1 as MRHNA and CDR2 as SNTAGT. V shed 2 bases and J shed 5 bases, with 8 bases lying between them. This CDR3 has 13 amino acids.